The source of this T cell receptor (beta chain) is a study of blood T cell repertoires in COVID-19. On the study more broadly: The origin of the acute and convalescent COVID-19 samples was the United States, Italy and Spain.

TCRdb keeps only in-frame clones here, not all; method: immunoSEQ multiplex PCR. Found here are roughly 320,000 clones, roughly 91% of them singletons; the top ten hold approximately 1.8%. The length of the CDR3 is 14 residues. V was clipped by 3 bases and J by 2 bases, with 9 bases between them. The germline gives CDR1 KGHDR, CDR2 SFDVKD. Sequencing was carried out using peripheral blood. The receptor was isolated from a woman in her 30s with COVID-19, enrolled during active disease. This chain joins TRBV24-1 and TRBJ1-2, with D hard to call. The CDR3 here is CATSDIEQNYGYTF. As DNA, the CDR3 is TGTGCCACCAGTGATATAGAACAGAACTATGGCTACACCTTC.